The sequence of this TCR beta chain was determined in a study of identical twins. Findings and caveats of the study: Abundant beta clonotypes from cord blood bore fewer insertions; memory repertoires lacked this pattern. Not following the same donors, the study drew its conclusions from cross-sectional statistical analysis. There is a chance that invariant MAIT and iNKT cells partially muddied zero-insertion analyses.

Trimming pared 4 bases from V and 2 bases from J, leaving 19 bases between. This CDR3 region has 17 residues. From germline, CDR1 is LGHDT and CDR2 YNNKEL (reference sequence). TCRdb passed the 5' RACE reads through MiXCR, listing each CDR3 protein once. Of 550,000 to 800,000 distinct CDR3 sequences in the sample, about 7.1% were seen once. Details on this clonotype: The target antigen is unknown.

This sample also belongs to another study, concerning yellow fever vaccine responses in identical twins. According to that study: Twins' vaccine T cell responses reportedly seemed partly convergent and partly personalized.

Sequencing used PBMCs. The chain uses TRBV3-1 and TRBJ2-3, with a possible D match to TRBD1 (6 bases). The TCR was taken from a young woman in good health. The CDR3 sequence: CASSLSRTASFTDTQYF. In DNA form, the CDR3 reads TGTGCCAGCAGCCTGTCAAGGACAGCCTCATTCACAGATACGCAGTATTTT.